The sample holds a few counts of the clone carrying this T cell receptor beta chain. Sequencing used immunoSEQ multiplex PCR; TCRdb keeps in-frame clones, though not all of them. The table records around 250,000 clones, approximately 85% of them present only once. The record originates from a study of blood T cell repertoires in COVID-19. Sequencing was performed on peripheral blood. The clonotype originates from a woman aged 80 or over with COVID-19, enrolled during active disease.

The chain's CDR3 is CASSSTADEAFF. In nucleotides, the CDR3 is TGTGCCAGCAGTTCCACAGCAGATGAAGCTTTCTTT. The rearrangement uses TRBV6-5 and TRBJ1-1; D uncertain. Germline V gene lookup returns CDR1 MNHEY and CDR2 SVGAGI. The V end lost 4 bases, the J end lost 7 bases, and 10 bases lay between the germline ends. This CDR3 is built from 12 residues.